The sequence of this T cell receptor (beta chain) was determined in a study of blood T cell repertoires in COVID-19. Overall study context: Nucleic acid was either cDNA or gDNA, and it came from T cells, B-cell-depleted T cells, or PBMCs.

Donors were grouped by their self-reported clinical history. Two negative PCRs, clearance, or symptom resolution had been documented for recovered Cohort 3 donors. Per the authors' pipeline: How many nucleated cells were present was estimated from reference gene primer amplification. Produced via immunoSEQ multiplex PCR; TCRdb's table is partial and in-frame only. The DNA was the basis for D and trimming; V, J and clone size are from that table. The sample yields 400,000 or so clones, about 92% seen once. The CDR3 consists of 15 residues. V trimming: 3 bases; J trimming: 7 bases; junction bases outside the gene matches: 7. CDR1 is SEHNR, CDR2 FQNEAQ, per germline (reference sequence).

Sequencing used PBMCs or T cells enriched from blood (not recorded which). The source is a man aged 18 to 35 who had recovered from COVID-19. V usage is TRBV7-9 and J usage is TRBJ1-4, with TRBD1 identical over 8 bases. CDR3 coding DNA: TGTGCCAGCAGCTTGGACAGGGCGGTTTCTGAAAAACTGTTTTTT. This translates into CASSLDRAVSEKLFF.